These T cell receptor beta chains were read from a single sample in a study of T cell repertoires in cytomegalovirus infection. TCRdb re-called the reads with MiXCR, one entry per CDR3 protein. In the table there are more than 85,000 distinct CDR3 sequences, approximately 15% of which are singletons. The specimen sequenced was PBMCs. The receptors here all came from a human donor in good health (CMV status not recorded). Some clones in this sample may be carry-over from other donors' samples. Both conserved end residues are part of each CDR3. Each record gives: CDR3 protein, V gene.

CDR3: CASSEQKSGVLHYEQYF
V: TRBV2

CDR3: CASSPYQANTEAFF
V: TRBV18

CDR3: CASSFSGAPKAFF
V: TRBV7-2

CDR3: CSVGGLRGLAEAFF
V: TRBV29-1

CDR3: CASSEARPDANVLTF
V: TRBV2

CDR3: CASSSNRGSLADTQYF
V: TRBV6-6

CDR3: CAISDTREGQPQHF
V: TRBV10-3

CDR3: CASSLASTKGSNTEAFF
V: TRBV7-2

CDR3: CASSFPVAGGRGNEQFF
V: TRBV7-2

CDR3: CASSMILQGADEQYF
V: TRBV19

CDR3: CASSPPPRQGTDTQYF
V: TRBV4-2

CDR3: CASSPGTSPETQYF
V: TRBV7-8

CDR3: CRVGQGETQYF
V: TRBV20-1

CDR3: CASRTGGPSGQETQYF
V: TRBV7-2

CDR3: CSVGGTEAFF
V: TRBV29-1

CDR3: CASSQDPGSFYGYTF
V: TRBV3-1

CDR3: CASSIQSTDTQYF
V: TRBV7-3

CDR3: CASSLRGQAPLNTEAFF
V: TRBV7-3

CDR3: CSARDRRYNQPQHF
V: TRBV20-1

CDR3: CASSGGPQTQYF
V: TRBV12-3/TRBV12-4

CDR3: CASSMGARDTQYF
V: TRBV19

CDR3: CASSQRQGRSYEQYF
V: TRBV3-1

CDR3: CASTPLRGNTEAFF
V: TRBV6-1

CDR3: CASSLALNRWFGTEAFF
V: TRBV7-2

CDR3: CASSQVGQGAKDTEAFF
V: TRBV4-2

CDR3: CSASSGTAYPPDTQYF
V: TRBV20-1

CDR3: CSAPTGYGYTF
V: TRBV20-1

CDR3: CASSPGARDYGYTF
V: TRBV5-1

CDR3: CASSYSGGAANQPQHF
V: TRBV28

CDR3: CASGRQGLAETQYF
V: TRBV25-1

CDR3: CASLLEPPAGELFF
V: TRBV2

CDR3: CASSPSGIPNTQYF
V: TRBV7-2

CDR3: CASSDRGGLYEQYF
V: TRBV2

CDR3: CASSMTDPNEKLFF
V: TRBV28

CDR3: CASRDTGYTF
V: TRBV2

CDR3: CSARDRGVSGNTIYF
V: TRBV20-1

CDR3: CASSYRPIGRVNEKLFF
V: TRBV7-2

CDR3: CASSLGTGAGWGYTF
V: TRBV7-9

CDR3: CASSLITRGLETGELFF
V: TRBV7-6

CDR3: CASRSRQEQYF
V: TRBV5-1